Following are 15 T cell receptor beta chains from one sample sequenced in a study of cytomegalovirus exposure and HLA in healthy donors. Some clones are missing from TCRdb's copy, which holds only in-frame ones; the method was immunoSEQ multiplex PCR. The table records around 240,000 clones, roughly 89% of them present only once. The sequencing input was PBMCs. Receptors were obtained from a woman between 18 and 29 years old in good health and CMV-seronegative.

The rearrangement joins TRBV27 to TRBJ1-1, with 8 bases that match TRBD1. The CDR3 runs 14 residues. Germline CDR1 is MNHEY and CDR2 is SMNVEV (reference sequence). After removal of 6 bases from V and 1 base from J, the junction contained 4 bases not matched to a gene. In DNA, the CDR3 is TGTGCCAGCAGATACCAGGGGGCGAACACTGAAGCTTTCTTT. As protein: CASRYQGANTEAFF.

The chain uses TRBV28 and TRBJ1-5; TRBD1 matches at 7 bases. V gave up 6 bases and J gave up 9 bases; unmatched junction bases: 11. The CDR3 has 14 residues. Germline V gives CDR1 MDHEN, CDR2 SYDVKM. The CDR3 DNA follows: TGTGCCAGCAGAGGGACAGATCCTACGGGGCCCCAGCATTTT. It is translated as CASRGTDPTGPQHF.

The V and J genes are TRBV7-9 and TRBJ1-1, with a tentative D call TRBD1 (5 bases). Germline V gene lookup returns CDR1 SEHNR and CDR2 FQNEAQ (reference sequence). Trimming cost V 1 base and J 2 bases, with 5 bases left between them. The CDR3 is 13 amino acids. This CDR3 reads CASSLGTNTEAFF. The CDR3 DNA reads TGTGCCAGCAGCTTAGGGACAAACACTGAAGCTTTCTTT.

The chain carries TRBV27 and TRBJ1-5; perhaps TRBD1 as D (5 bases). The germline gives CDR1 MNHEY, CDR2 SMNVEV (reference sequence). V dropped 5 bases and J dropped 1 base, with 15 bases sitting between them. The CDR3 has 16 residues. The CDR3, as DNA: TGTGCCAGCAGTGAAGCAGGGAGGTCAAGCAATCAGCCCCAGCATTTT. It codes for CASSEAGRSSNQPQHF.

The rearrangement links TRBV6-1 to TRBJ2-7; weak D call: TRBD1 (6 bases). From germline, CDR1 is MNHNS and CDR2 SASEGT. The V gene lost 1 base and the J gene lost 2 bases, with 6 bases spanning the gap. The CDR3 sequence is 13 residues long. The CDR3 bases are TGTGCCAGCAGTGAAGGGACAGCCTACGAGCAGTACGTC. Amino acids: CASSEGTAYEQYV.

This CDR3 reads CASSSYLDRGDIPEAFF. CDR3 nucleotides: TGCGCCAGCAGCTCGTACCTGGACAGGGGGGATATCCCTGAAGCTTTCTTT. The chain is built from TRBV5-1 and TRBJ1-1, with TRBD1 matching over 10 bases. Trimming removed 3 bases from V and 6 bases from J; junction bases left unmatched: 14. The CDR3 is 17 amino acids. The germline gives CDR1 SGHRS, CDR2 YFSETQ. Filled out from reference TRBV5-1 and TRBJ1-1, the complete variable domain reads KAGVTQTPRYLIKTRGQQVTLSCSPISGHRSVSWYQQTPGQGLQFLFEYFSETQRNKGNFPGRFSGRQFSNSRSEMNVSTLELGDSALYLCASSSYLDRGDIPEAFFGQGTRLTVV.

V usage is TRBV5-1 and J usage is TRBJ1-1; D call uncertain. This CDR3 is 15 amino acids long. The germline V gene has CDR1 SGHRS and CDR2 YFSETQ. Trimming pared 2 bases from V and 7 bases from J, leaving 18 bases between. CDR3 amino acids: CASSFSRVDGLEAFF. CDR3 nucleotides: TGCGCCAGCAGCTTTTCCCGCGTCGACGGACTTGAAGCTTTCTTT.

The chain has TRBV27 and TRBJ1-5; D is ambiguous. Germline CDR1 and CDR2: MNHEY and SMNVEV (reference sequence). CDR3 length: 13 amino acids. V gave up 8 bases and J gave up 3 bases, with 11 bases separating them. CDR3 in amino acids: CASSSYNNQPQHF. For the CDR3, the DNA is TGTGCCAGCTCCTCGTATAACAATCAGCCCCAGCATTTT.

This clone has only one observation. The genes are TRBV28 and TRBJ1-1; D gene ambiguous. Germline assignment: CDR1 MDHEN and CDR2 SYDVKM. The CDR3 is 12 amino acids. Trimming removed 8 bases from V and 5 bases from J, with 12 bases in between. Here the CDR3 DNA reads TGTGCCAGCCGCGCGCGGGGAACTGAAGCTTTCTTT. Translated: CASRARGTEAFF.

This sequence joins TRBV5-1 and TRBJ1-1, with D uncertain. Germline values: CDR1 SGHRS, CDR2 YFSETQ. The CDR3 has 14 residues. V was trimmed by 6 bases and J by 3 bases, leaving 15 bases between them. CDR3 nucleotides: TGCGCCAGCACCCCGGGAGTGGGCGACACTGAAGCTTTCTTT. Translated, it gives CASTPGVGDTEAFF.

V usage is TRBV7-3 and J usage is TRBJ2-3; D is uncertain. V was trimmed by 5 bases and J by 6 bases, leaving 12 bases between them. Germline values: CDR1 SGHTA, CDR2 FQGTGA. This CDR3 has 13 amino acids. CDR3 region: CASSPDISDTQYF. As DNA, the CDR3 is TGTGCCAGCAGCCCCGACATTTCGGATACGCAGTATTTT.

V gene TRBV27 combines with J gene TRBJ2-1; D ambiguous. V lost 2 bases and J lost 7, with 9 bases in between. Germline-derived CDR1 and CDR2 are MNHEY and SMNVEV (reference sequence). This CDR3 comprises 13 residues. CDR3 sequence: CASSLDVGNEQFF. The CDR3, as DNA: TGTGCCAGCAGTTTAGATGTCGGGAATGAGCAGTTCTTC.

The chain couples TRBV21-1 to TRBJ2-7; TRBD2, the table's D call, lacks a check against the DNA. TRBV21-1 is noted as a pseudogene. This CDR3 has 16 amino acids. The CDR3 loop is CASSKVVEILTYEQYF. DNA of the CDR3: TGTGCCAGCAGCAAAGTGGTGGAGATCCTCACCTACGAGCAGTACTTC.

The chain employs TRBV28 and TRBJ1-4; perhaps TRBD1 as D (5 bases). The CDR3 covers 16 residues. Per the germline V gene, CDR1 is MDHEN and CDR2 is SYDVKM. V dropped 4 bases and J dropped 4 bases, with 16 bases sitting between them. The CDR3 coding sequence is TGTGCCAGCAGTTCAGAACGGACATCCTTTAATGAAAAACTGTTTTTT. Translated: CASSSERTSFNEKLFF. Full variable domain (rest looked up from reference TRBV28 and TRBJ1-4): DVKVTQSSRYLVKRTGEKVFLECVQDMDHENMFWYRQDPGLGLRLIYFSYDVKMKEKGDIPEGYSVSREKKERFSLILESASTNQTSMYLCASSSERTSFNEKLFFGSGTQLSVL.

The chain carries TRBV6-5 and TRBJ1-6, with D possibly being TRBD1 (6 bases). Germline CDR1 reads MNHEY; CDR2 reads SVGAGI. Trimming took 7 bases from V and 8 from J, leaving 18 bases between them. CDR3 size: 15 residues. The CDR3 nucleotides are TGTGCCAGCACCGACCAGGGGACGTGGGATTCACCCCTCCACTTT. Translation gives CASTDQGTWDSPLHF.